This TCR beta chain stems from a study of cytomegalovirus exposure and HLA in healthy donors (dated by TCRdb to about 2017). Describing the broader study: In an earlier analysis of fewer than 750 of the donors, 276 Gb of sequence data and some 100 million unique TCR beta sequences from about 179 million T cells were reported. The study profiled the T cell repertoires of 550 to 700 subjects by immunosequencing and related them to cytomegalovirus serostatus. A separate validation cohort of 100 to 150 different subjects was used in addition to the roughly 640-subject first cohort. A later analysis re-examined previously published TCR beta repertoires from 610 or so donors and added high-resolution HLA genotyping to investigate patterns of TCR occurrence. On average, roughly 250,000 unique TCR beta nucleotide sequences were sequenced per donor among roughly 430 genotyped donors of the cohort, with 15% to 20% of those sequences being non-productive. In an earlier analysis of 587 of the donors, high-throughput TCR beta sequencing was used to judge whether each TCR beta V gene segment behaved as functional or pseudogenic. The number of donors typed differed by locus, with about 629-640 for A, B, C, DRB1 and DQB1, over 500 for DQA1, about 610 for DPA1, and approximately 470 for DPB1. Rather than drawing on any new phenotypic data, the later analysis identified candidate immune exposures from TCR beta sequences and the way those sequences occurred across donors. The study combined high-throughput TCR immunosequencing, statistical association of individual TCRs with disease status, and machine learning to predict cytomegalovirus infection status. Of the roughly 420 genotyped donors, 70% to 90% were placed in the genetic ancestry cluster associated with self-reported Caucasian donors. HLA typing included class I and class II loci at four-digit resolution. All discovery cohort repertoires had been generated using a single sequencing platform. Genome-wide SNP genotypes for about three fifths of the roughly 670 donors were used in a later genetic analysis, which treated that subset as a discovery cohort. Because of strong linkage in the cohort, five DR-DQ haplotypes were treated as single units for association and clustering. Alongside the repertoire data, information on donor age, sex, ethnicity and CMV serostatus was compiled. Approximately 310 gigabases of sequencing data and approximately 85 million unique TCR sequences were included in an early release covering over 600 HLA-typed donors. The study aimed to test whether cataloging public T cell receptors could reveal signatures of past pathogen exposure. What the authors observed across the whole study: According to a later genetic analysis, donors in an Asian-associated ancestry cluster had fewer N-insertions in productive TCRs than the roughly 670-donor mean. A further reported finding was that TCR beta sequences accurately predicted the HLA-A and HLA-B alleles for most subjects in the first cohort. The only immune exposure information available for the cohort was CMV serostatus. In vitro tests confirmed that three of the cytomegalovirus-associated TCR beta chains recognize cytomegalovirus antigens. It was suggested by the authors that the approach could potentially be generalized to other disease states and immunological phenotypes. Broadly in line with IMGT annotations, most TCR beta V segments showed up in productive rearrangements about 87% or about 30% of the time in an earlier analysis of some 590 of the donors. Compared with equally common non-associated chains, HLA-associated TCR beta chains in a later analysis were more clonally expanded and had lower generation probabilities. The 87-base-pair reads could not distinguish some IMGT-functional V segments, including TRBV6-2 and TRBV6-3, so those segments were excluded. Across donors, most TCR sequences were observed very rarely, whereas some public TCRs were present in many individuals. Linkage disequilibrium might explain the correlated functional status among segregating V segments, but an unknown experimental factor could not be excluded. Several of the top co-occurrence clusters appeared to be linked to parvovirus B19, influenza, CMV and Epstein-Barr virus, according to a later analysis. When HLA alleles, especially DR and DQ, strongly co-occurred, TCR associations were difficult to assign to individual alleles. A later genetic analysis associated a missense DCLRE1C variant with V-gene and J-gene trimming of TCR beta chains, and an independent cohort replicated the association. The sequencing pipeline was judged likely to have produced a cluster of highly shared sequence variants as a technical artifact. Cytomegalovirus status was reported to be diagnosed by the classifier with high specificity and sensitivity in both the original and validation cohorts. In a later analysis, the rate of TCR association differed among HLA loci, with DRB1 alleles having the most associated TCRs and HLA-C alleles having the fewest. Specific HLA alleles were associated with 16,951 TCR beta sequences at a false discovery rate of 0.05 in a later analysis. HLA typing was unavailable for some donors at each locus, so association tests used only the typed subset. The earlier analysis of almost 600 of the donors excluded seventeen rarely observed V segments, including chromosome 9 orphons, because counts were too low. Only TCR beta chains were sequenced in this cohort, and the absence of alpha or paired-chain data limited detectable features. In a later analysis, most CMV-associated TCR beta chains were found to appear HLA-restricted, with HLA associations seemingly driven largely by CMV exposure. Presence/absence analyses assumed roughly uniform sequencing depth across donors, an assumption that may not hold. In the study, some 160 TCR beta chains were listed as associated with cytomegalovirus.

Receptor amplification or capture employed the immunoSEQ multiplex PCR assay. For the multiplex PCR, a mixture combining 60 forward primers for TCR Vbeta segments and 13 reverse primers for TCR Jbeta segments was used. A multiplex PCR assay on genomic DNA amplified the CDR3 region of rearranged TCR beta genes. On the Illumina HiSeq System, the amplified TCR beta libraries were sequenced as 87-base-pair reads. Regarding the original processing steps: A later analysis tallied roughly 78 million unique TCR beta chains across the 700 or so repertoires, and around 12 million of those chains were shared by two or more donors. To remove PCR and sequencing errors, raw reads were error-corrected and collapsed into unique sequences using a nearest-neighbor algorithm that merged closely related sequences. V, D and J gene segments were assigned by aligning CDR3 sequences to IMGT reference sequences. Each retained sequence needed at least a six-nucleotide match to both a V gene segment and a J gene segment. A rearrangement was called productive if the CDR3 had no stop codons and remained in frame with V and J, and every other rearrangement was called non-productive. Following IMGT convention, CDR3 was defined as the stretch from the second conserved V-encoded cysteine to the conserved J-encoded phenylalanine. The earlier analysis of approximately 500 of the donors excluded sequences that lacked an unambiguous match to a single V gene segment. An earlier analysis of several hundred of the donors called V segments functional above 56.7% productive rearrangements and segregating when the between-donor standard deviation exceeded 5%. A statistical classification framework was built to diagnose cytomegalovirus status from the catalog of TCR beta chain sequences. In a later analysis, V and J genes were assigned by comparing TCR nucleotide sequences against IMGT/GENE-DB human TR gene sequences. Using the TCRdist pipeline, a later analysis assigned CDR3 sequences along with most-parsimonious VDJ recombination scenarios. In a later analysis, each TCR beta chain was defined by its CDR3 amino acid sequence together with its V-gene family, and reads without a unique V-gene family were excluded. In a later analysis, 450 to 600 highly shared, low-generation-probability nucleotide sequences were removed to address suspected cross-contamination and a sequencing artifact. In a later analysis, a clonal expansion index for each public chain was calculated from normalized within-repertoire ranks of inferred template counts. Generation probabilities in a later analysis came from a VDJ recombination model fitted to out-of-frame rearrangements, and those results were checked against IGoR. Hypergeometric tests were used in a later analysis to score TCR-TCR, TCR-HLA and TCR-CMV co-occurrence, with a repertoire-size bias correction applied to the TCR pairs. A later analysis estimated false discovery rates by permuting HLA or CMV assignments 20 times. In a later analysis, co-occurring TCRs were grouped using DBSCAN, with TCRdist sequence similarity added in when clustering inside HLA-allele-positive subsets. Repertoires with fewer than 30,000 or more than 120,000 public chains, plus five repertoires with anomalous nucleotide sharing, were excluded from co-occurrence clustering. TCRdb holds this immuneACCESS table with in-frame rearrangements only. Some clones are missing; in checked studies, unresolved V genes explain under half, and the rest has no known cause. That table is the source of V, J and clone size, and D and trimming were worked out from the DNA. The sample table holds roughly 140,000 clones, of which around 80% were seen once. Clones ranked in the top ten supply approximately 6.1% of the sample.

CDR1 is given as MNHEY and CDR2 as SMNVEV, both from the germline V gene (reference sequence). V and J lose 1 base and 4 bases, and a span of 13 bases separates them. There are 15 amino acids in the CDR3, from cysteine to phenylalanine inclusive. Just CDR3 DNA is preserved here, 45 bases in frame from base 1. In total, approximately 700 healthy bone marrow donors made up the cohort. At the time of sampling, every cohort member was nominally healthy, though immune exposures that went unrecorded were likely present. The donor was CMV seropositive and was included in the group of 250 to 300 seropositive cohort members. A peripheral blood sample was collected from each donor, and TCR beta sequencing was performed on peripheral blood mononuclear cells. Genomic DNA was extracted from the blood cell samples with the Qiagen DNeasy Blood Extraction Kit. Points on this clone: The clone's antigen remains unknown. Base qualities were left out, and no much larger clone turns up one base away.

The origin of this receptor is a man aged 25 to 40 in good health and CMV-seropositive. The rearrangement joined TRBV27 to TRBJ1-1; matching of 6 bases hints at TRBD1 as the D gene. Sequencing used PBMCs. The CDR3 in this case is CASSLYSQTGTEAFF. The DNA reads TGTGCCAGCAGTTTATACTCTCAGACAGGCACTGAAGCTTTCTTT.